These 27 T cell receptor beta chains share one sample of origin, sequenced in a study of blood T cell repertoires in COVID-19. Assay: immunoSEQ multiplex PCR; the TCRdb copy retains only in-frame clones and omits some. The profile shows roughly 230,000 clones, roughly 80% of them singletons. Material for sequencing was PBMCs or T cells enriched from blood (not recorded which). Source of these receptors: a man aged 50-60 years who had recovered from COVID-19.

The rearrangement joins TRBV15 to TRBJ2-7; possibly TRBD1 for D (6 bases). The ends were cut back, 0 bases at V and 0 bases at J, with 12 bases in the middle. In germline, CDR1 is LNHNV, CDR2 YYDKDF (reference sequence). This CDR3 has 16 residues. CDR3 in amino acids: CATSRETGISSYEQYF. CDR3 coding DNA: TGTGCCACCAGCAGAGAAACAGGGATAAGCTCCTACGAGCAGTACTTC. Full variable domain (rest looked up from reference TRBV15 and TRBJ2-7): DAMVIQNPRYQVTQFGKPVTLSCSQTLNHNVMYWYQQKSSQAPKLLFHYYDKDFNNEADTPDNFQSRRPNTSFCFLDIRSPGLGDTAMYLCATSRETGISSYEQYFGPGTRLTVT.

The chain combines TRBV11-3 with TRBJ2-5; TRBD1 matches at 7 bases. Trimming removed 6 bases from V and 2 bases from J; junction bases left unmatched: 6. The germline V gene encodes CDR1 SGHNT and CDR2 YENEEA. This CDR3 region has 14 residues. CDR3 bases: TGTGCCAGCAGACGCGACAGGGATCAAGAGACCCAGTACTTC. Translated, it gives CASRRDRDQETQYF.

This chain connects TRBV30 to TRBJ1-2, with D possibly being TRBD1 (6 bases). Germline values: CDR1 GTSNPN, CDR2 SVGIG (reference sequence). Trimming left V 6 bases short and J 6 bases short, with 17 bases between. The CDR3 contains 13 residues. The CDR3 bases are TGTGCCTGCCAAGGACAGCGGTGGAATGGCTACACCTTC. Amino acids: CACQGQRWNGYTF.

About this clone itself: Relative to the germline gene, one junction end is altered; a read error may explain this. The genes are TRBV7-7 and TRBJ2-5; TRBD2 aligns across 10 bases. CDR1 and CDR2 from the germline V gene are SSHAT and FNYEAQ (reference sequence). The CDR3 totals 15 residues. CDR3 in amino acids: CASSFGLAVQETQYF. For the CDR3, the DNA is TGTGCTAGCAGCTTCGGACTAGCGGTCCAAGAGACCCAGTACTTC.

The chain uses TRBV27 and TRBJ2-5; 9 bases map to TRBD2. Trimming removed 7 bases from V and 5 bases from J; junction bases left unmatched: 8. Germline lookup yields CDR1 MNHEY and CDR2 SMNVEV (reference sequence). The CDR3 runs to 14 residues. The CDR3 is CASKGAGGGETQYF. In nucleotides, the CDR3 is TGTGCCAGCAAGGGAGCGGGAGGTGGGGAGACCCAGTACTTC.

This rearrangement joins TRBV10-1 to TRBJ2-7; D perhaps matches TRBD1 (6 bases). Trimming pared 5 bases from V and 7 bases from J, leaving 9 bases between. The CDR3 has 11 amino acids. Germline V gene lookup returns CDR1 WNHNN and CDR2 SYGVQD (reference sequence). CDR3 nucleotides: TGCGCCAGCAGTACAGGGTTTGAGCAGTACTTC. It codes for CASSTGFEQYF.

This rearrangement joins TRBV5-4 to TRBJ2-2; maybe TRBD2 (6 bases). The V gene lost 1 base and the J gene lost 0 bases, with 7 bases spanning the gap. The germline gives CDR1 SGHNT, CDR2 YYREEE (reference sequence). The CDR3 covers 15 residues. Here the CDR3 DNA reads TGTGCCAGCAGCTTGTTAGCGGCGAACACCGGGGAGCTGTTTTTT. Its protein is CASSLLAANTGELFF.

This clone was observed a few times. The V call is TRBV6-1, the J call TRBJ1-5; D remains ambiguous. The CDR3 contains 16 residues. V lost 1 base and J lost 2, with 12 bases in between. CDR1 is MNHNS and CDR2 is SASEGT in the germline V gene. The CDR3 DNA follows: TGTGCCAGCAGTGAAGAAGCGGGAGGTGGCAATCAGCCCCAGCATTTT. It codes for CASSEEAGGGNQPQHF.

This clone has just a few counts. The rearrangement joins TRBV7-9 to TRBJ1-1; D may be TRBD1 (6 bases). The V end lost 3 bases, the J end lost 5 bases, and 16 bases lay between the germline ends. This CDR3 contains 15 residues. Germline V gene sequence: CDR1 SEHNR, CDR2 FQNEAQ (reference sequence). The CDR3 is CASSFPRDIVTEAFF. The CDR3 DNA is TGTGCCAGCAGCTTCCCCCGGGACATAGTAACTGAAGCTTTCTTT.

CDR3 region: CASSLWREEADTQYF. For the CDR3, the DNA is TGTGCCAGCAGCTTATGGCGGGAGGAGGCAGATACGCAGTATTTT. The rearrangement uses TRBV11-3 and TRBJ2-3; 8 bases are shared with TRBD2. CDR1 and CDR2 (germline): SGHNT, YENEEA. V trimming: 2 bases; J trimming: 4 bases; junction bases outside the gene matches: 5. This CDR3 comprises 15 residues. Full variable domain (missing parts from reference TRBV11-3 and TRBJ2-3): EAGVVQSPRYKIIEKKQPVAFWCNPISGHNTLYWYLQNLGQGPELLIRYENEEAVDDSQLPKDRFSAERLKGVDSTLKIQPAELGDSAVYLCASSLWREEADTQYFGPGTRLTVL.

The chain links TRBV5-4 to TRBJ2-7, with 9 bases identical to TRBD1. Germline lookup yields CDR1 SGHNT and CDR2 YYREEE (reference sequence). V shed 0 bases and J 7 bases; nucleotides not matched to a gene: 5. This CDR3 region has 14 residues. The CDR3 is CASSLVWDREEQYF. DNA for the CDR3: TGTGCCAGCAGCTTGGTTTGGGACAGGGAAGAGCAGTACTTC.

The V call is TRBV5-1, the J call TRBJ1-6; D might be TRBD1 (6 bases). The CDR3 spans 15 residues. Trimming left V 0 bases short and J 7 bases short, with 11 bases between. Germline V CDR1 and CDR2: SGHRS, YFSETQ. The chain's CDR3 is CASSLVAGDNSPLHF. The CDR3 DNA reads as TGCGCCAGCAGCTTGGTGGCAGGGGACAATTCACCCCTCCACTTT.

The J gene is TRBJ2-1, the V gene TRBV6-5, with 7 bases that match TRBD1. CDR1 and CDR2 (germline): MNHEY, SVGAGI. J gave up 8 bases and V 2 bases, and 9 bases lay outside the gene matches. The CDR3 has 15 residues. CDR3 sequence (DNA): TGTGCCAGCAGTTACCGACAGGGCGTGGGGGATGAGCAGTTCTTC. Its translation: CASSYRQGVGDEQFF.

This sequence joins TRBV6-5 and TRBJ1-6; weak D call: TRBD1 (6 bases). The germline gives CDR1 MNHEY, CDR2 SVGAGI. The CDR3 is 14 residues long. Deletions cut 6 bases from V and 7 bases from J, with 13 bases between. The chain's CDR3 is CASSPGTYNSPLHF. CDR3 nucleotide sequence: TGTGCCAGCAGCCCCGGGACATACAATTCACCCCTCCACTTT.

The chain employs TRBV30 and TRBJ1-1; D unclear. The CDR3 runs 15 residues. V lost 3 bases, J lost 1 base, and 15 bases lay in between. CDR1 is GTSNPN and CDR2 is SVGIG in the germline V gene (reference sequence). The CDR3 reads CAWRSRGKGNTEAFF. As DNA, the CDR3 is TGTGCCTGGAGGTCGAGAGGGAAGGGGAACACTGAAGCTTTCTTT.

CDR3 sequence: CASSELQGSYYGYTF. The CDR3 DNA reads TGTGCCAGCAGTGAATTACAGGGTTCATACTATGGCTACACCTTC. This chain joins TRBV6-1 and TRBJ1-2, with a possible D match to TRBD1 (6 bases). Trimming took off 2 bases at V and 3 bases at J, with 13 bases between the two ends. CDR3 length: 15 amino acids. Germline V gene sequence: CDR1 MNHNS, CDR2 SASEGT.

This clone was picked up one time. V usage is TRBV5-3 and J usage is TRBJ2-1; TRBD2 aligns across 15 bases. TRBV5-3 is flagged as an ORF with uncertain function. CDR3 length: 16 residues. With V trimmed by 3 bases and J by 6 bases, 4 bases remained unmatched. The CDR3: CARSSGLAGGPNEQFF. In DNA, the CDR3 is TGTGCCAGAAGCTCCGGACTAGCGGGAGGGCCCAATGAGCAGTTCTTC.

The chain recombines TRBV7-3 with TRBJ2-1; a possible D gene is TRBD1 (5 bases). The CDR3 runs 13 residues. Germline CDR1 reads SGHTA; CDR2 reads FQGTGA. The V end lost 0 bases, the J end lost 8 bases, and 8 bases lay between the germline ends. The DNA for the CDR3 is TGTGCCAGCAGCTTAACGACCAGGGATGAGCAGTTCTTC. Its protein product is CASSLTTRDEQFF.

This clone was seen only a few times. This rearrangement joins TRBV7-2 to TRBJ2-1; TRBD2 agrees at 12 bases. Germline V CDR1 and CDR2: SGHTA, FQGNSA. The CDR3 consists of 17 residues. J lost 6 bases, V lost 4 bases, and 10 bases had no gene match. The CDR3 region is CASSSVTSGRKGNEQFF. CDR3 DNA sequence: TGTGCCAGCAGCTCCGTAACTAGCGGGAGGAAGGGCAATGAGCAGTTCTTC.

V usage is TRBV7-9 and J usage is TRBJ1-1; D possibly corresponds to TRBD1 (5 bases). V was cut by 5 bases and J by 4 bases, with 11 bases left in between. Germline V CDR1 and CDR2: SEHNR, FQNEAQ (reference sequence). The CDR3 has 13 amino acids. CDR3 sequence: CASSSAQGTEAFF. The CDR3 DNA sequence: TGTGCCAGCAGCAGCGCCCAGGGCACTGAAGCTTTCTTT.

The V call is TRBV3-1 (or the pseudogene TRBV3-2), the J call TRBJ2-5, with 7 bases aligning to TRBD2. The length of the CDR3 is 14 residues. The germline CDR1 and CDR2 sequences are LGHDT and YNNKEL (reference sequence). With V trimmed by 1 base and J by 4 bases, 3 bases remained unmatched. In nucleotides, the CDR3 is TGTGCCAGCAGCCAAGCTGGGGGGGGAGAGACCCAGTACTTC. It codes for CASSQAGGGETQYF.

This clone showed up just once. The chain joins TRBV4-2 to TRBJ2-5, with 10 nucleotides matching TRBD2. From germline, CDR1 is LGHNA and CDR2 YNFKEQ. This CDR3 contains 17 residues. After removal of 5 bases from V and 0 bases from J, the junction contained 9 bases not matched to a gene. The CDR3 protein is CASSFATSGSYQETQYF. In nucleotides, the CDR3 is TGTGCCAGCAGCTTCGCGACTAGCGGGTCTTACCAAGAGACCCAGTACTTC.

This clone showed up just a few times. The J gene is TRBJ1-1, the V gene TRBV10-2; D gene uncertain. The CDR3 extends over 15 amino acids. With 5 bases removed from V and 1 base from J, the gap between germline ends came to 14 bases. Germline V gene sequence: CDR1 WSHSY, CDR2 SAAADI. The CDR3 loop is CASSPQESANTEAFF. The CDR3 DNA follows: TGCGCCAGCAGTCCCCAGGAATCTGCGAACACTGAAGCTTTCTTT.

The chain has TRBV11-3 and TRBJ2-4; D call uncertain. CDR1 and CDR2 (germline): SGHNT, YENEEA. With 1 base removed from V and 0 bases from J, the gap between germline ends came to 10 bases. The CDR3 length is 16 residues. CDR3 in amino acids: CASSLGLLGAKNIQYF. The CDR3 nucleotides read TGTGCCAGCAGCTTAGGGCTCCTTGGAGCCAAAAACATTCAGTACTTC.

The chain's CDR3 is CASSQATNWGYTF. In DNA, the CDR3 is TGTGCCAGCAGCCAAGCTACCAACTGGGGCTACACCTTC. The gene calls are TRBV14 and TRBJ1-2, with D uncertain. V lost 1 base, J lost 8 bases, and 11 bases lay in between. This CDR3 region has 13 residues. From germline, CDR1 is SGHDN and CDR2 FVKESK. The variable domain in full, completed from reference TRBV14 and TRBJ1-2, reads EAGVTQFPSHSVIEKGQTVTLRCDPISGHDNLYWYRRVMGKEIKFLLHFVKESKQDESGMPNNRFLAERTGGTYSTLKVQPAELEDSGVYFCASSQATNWGYTFGSGTRLTVV.

The CDR3: CSVEHSIAKNIQYF. In nucleotides, the CDR3 is TGCAGCGTTGAACACAGTATAGCCAAAAACATTCAGTACTTC. This chain uses TRBV29-1 with TRBJ2-4; D uncertain. Germline-derived CDR1 and CDR2 are SQVTM and ANQGSEA. V was cut by 2 bases and J by 0 bases, with 8 bases left in between. The CDR3 is 14 residues long.

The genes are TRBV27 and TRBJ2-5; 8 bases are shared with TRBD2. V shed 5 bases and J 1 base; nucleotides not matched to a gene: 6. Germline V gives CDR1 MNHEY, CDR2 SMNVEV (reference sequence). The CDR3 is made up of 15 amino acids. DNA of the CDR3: TGTGCCAGCAGTCCCATTAGCGGGACCCAAGAGACCCAGTACTTC. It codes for CASSPISGTQETQYF.